These T cell receptor beta chains were read from a single sample in a study of sequential checkpoint blockade in melanoma. The protocol was immunoSEQ multiplex PCR, while the TCRdb copy is restricted to in-frame clones and leaves out a portion. The table shows under 9,000 clones, with under 80% occurring only once. The sequences come from CD8+ T cells sorted from blood (inferred from file names), collected from a patient given nivolumab and ipilimumab in sequence. The receptors derive from a human patient with melanoma. Some clones in this sample may be carry-over from other donors' samples. Each CDR3 is given with its conserved first and last residue. Fields, in order: D gene, V gene, J gene, clone size, CDR3 DNA, CDR3 protein. A D gene is named only where the DNA matches it firmly. Not every row has a clone size; where given, it reads once, few, many or a size class.

d_call: .; v_call: TRBV7-9; j_call: TRBJ1-2; clone_size: few; cdr3_nt: TGTGCCAGCAGCCCGGACTTTCAATACTATGGCTACACCTTC; cdr3_aa: CASSPDFQYYGYTF
d_call: TRBD1; v_call: TRBV7-9; j_call: TRBJ2-7; clone_size: .; cdr3_nt: TGTGCCAGCAGCGACGCACGCCGGGACAGGGACTACGAGCAGTACTTC; cdr3_aa: CASSDARRDRDYEQYF
d_call: .; v_call: TRBV10-3; j_call: TRBJ2-7; clone_size: .; cdr3_nt: TGTGCCATCAGTGAGCAGGCCGTAAGCCTTCGCCGGTACGAGCAGTACTTC; cdr3_aa: CAISEQAVSLRRYEQYF
d_call: .; v_call: TRBV19; j_call: TRBJ2-7; clone_size: .; cdr3_nt: TGTGCCAGTAGTGCCCACCCTCTCCAGGAGCAGTACTTC; cdr3_aa: CASSAHPLQEQYF
d_call: .; v_call: TRBV7-9; j_call: TRBJ1-2; clone_size: .; cdr3_nt: TGTGCCAGCAGCCCCGCCGGAGATGGCTACACCTTC; cdr3_aa: CASSPAGDGYTF
d_call: TRBD1; v_call: TRBV19; j_call: TRBJ1-1; clone_size: .; cdr3_nt: TGTGCCAGTAGACCGGGACAGGGGTGGATCACTGAAGCTTTCTTT; cdr3_aa: CASRPGQGWITEAFF
d_call: .; v_call: TRBV9; j_call: TRBJ1-3; clone_size: few; cdr3_nt: TGTGCCAGCAGCGTCGGACAGTCTGGAAACACCATATATTTT; cdr3_aa: CASSVGQSGNTIYF
d_call: TRBD1; v_call: TRBV27; j_call: TRBJ1-2; clone_size: few; cdr3_nt: TGTGCCAGCGGGACAGGGGACCATTATAGCTATGGCTACACCTTC; cdr3_aa: CASGTGDHYSYGYTF
d_call: .; v_call: TRBV5-1; j_call: TRBJ1-1; clone_size: .; cdr3_nt: TGCGCCAGCATAGGACAGATGAACACTGAAGCTTTCTTT; cdr3_aa: CASIGQMNTEAFF
d_call: TRBD1; v_call: TRBV27; j_call: TRBJ1-5; clone_size: .; cdr3_nt: TGTGCCAGTGGGTTGGGGACAGGGAATCAGCCCCAGCATTTT; cdr3_aa: CASGLGTGNQPQHF
d_call: .; v_call: TRBV11-3; j_call: TRBJ2-5; clone_size: .; cdr3_nt: TGTGCCAGCAGCTTCCCCTCCGAGACCCAGTACTTC; cdr3_aa: CASSFPSETQYF
d_call: .; v_call: TRBV7-6; j_call: TRBJ1-2; clone_size: once; cdr3_nt: TGTGCCAGCAGCCCCCGGCCGGCGGGGGCGCGGAGCTATGGCTACACCTTC; cdr3_aa: CASSPRPAGARSYGYTF
d_call: TRBD1; v_call: TRBV2; j_call: TRBJ2-7; clone_size: .; cdr3_nt: TGTGCCAGCAGTGAAGTAGGACAGGGTCGCTACGAGCAGTACTTC; cdr3_aa: CASSEVGQGRYEQYF
d_call: TRBD1; v_call: TRBV9; j_call: TRBJ1-2; clone_size: .; cdr3_nt: TGTGCCAGCAAGGCGACAGGGGGTGGCTACACCTTC; cdr3_aa: CASKATGGGYTF
d_call: .; v_call: TRBV2; j_call: TRBJ1-2; clone_size: .; cdr3_nt: TGTGCCAACCCGCGAACTATCGGCTACACCTTC; cdr3_aa: CANPRTIGYTF
d_call: TRBD2; v_call: TRBV4-2; j_call: TRBJ2-2; clone_size: .; cdr3_nt: TGTGCCAGCAGCCACCCGACTAGCGGGCTGAACACCGGGGAGCTGTTTTTT; cdr3_aa: CASSHPTSGLNTGELFF
d_call: .; v_call: TRBV7-6; j_call: TRBJ1-4; clone_size: .; cdr3_nt: TGTGCCAGCAGCGAGGACAGCCTTAATGAAAAACTGTTTTTT; cdr3_aa: CASSEDSLNEKLFF
d_call: TRBD1; v_call: TRBV4-1; j_call: TRBJ1-4; clone_size: few; cdr3_nt: TGCGCCAGCAGCCAACGCACAGGGGGCGGGCCGGAAAAACTGTTTTTT; cdr3_aa: CASSQRTGGGPEKLFF
d_call: .; v_call: TRBV7-9; j_call: TRBJ2-7; clone_size: .; cdr3_nt: TGTGCCAGCAGCTGGGACTTTTACGAGCAGTACTTC; cdr3_aa: CASSWDFYEQYF
d_call: TRBD1; v_call: TRBV10-2; j_call: TRBJ1-2; clone_size: .; cdr3_nt: TGCGCCAGCAGTGAATTGAGGACAGGGGGCGATGGCTACACCTTC; cdr3_aa: CASSELRTGGDGYTF
d_call: .; v_call: TRBV9; j_call: TRBJ2-6; clone_size: once; cdr3_nt: TGTGCCAGCAGTCTGACAATTCCCCGCTCTGGGGCCAACGTCCTGACTTTC; cdr3_aa: CASSLTIPRSGANVLTF
d_call: .; v_call: TRBV6-1; j_call: TRBJ1-3; clone_size: few; cdr3_nt: TGTGCCAGCAGCACATTGATGAGAAACACCATATATTTT; cdr3_aa: CASSTLMRNTIYF
d_call: TRBD1; v_call: TRBV7-9; j_call: TRBJ1-2; clone_size: .; cdr3_nt: TGTGCCAGCAGCCCCAGGACAGGGGGCGCGTTTGGCTACACCTTC; cdr3_aa: CASSPRTGGAFGYTF
d_call: TRBD1; v_call: TRBV2; j_call: TRBJ2-7; clone_size: few; cdr3_nt: TGTGCCAGCAGCCGTGGACAGGGCGGTTCCTACGAGCAGTACTTC; cdr3_aa: CASSRGQGGSYEQYF